This T cell receptor beta chain was sequenced for a study of blood T cell repertoires in COVID-19. Study information: Some COVID-19 samples were acute and others convalescent; all came from the United States, Italy and Spain.

CDR3 length: 14 residues. Germline values: CDR1 SGHRS, CDR2 YFSETQ. Trimming took 2 bases from V and 1 from J, leaving 9 bases between them. This clone was counted only a few times. In the original processing: Reference gene primer amplification gave estimated nucleated cell counts. Sequencing used immunoSEQ multiplex PCR; TCRdb keeps in-frame clones, though not all of them. D and trimming were read from the DNA, whereas the V and J calls and clone size are those reported in that table. The profile shows 200,000 to 250,000 clones, over 65% of them singletons. Recovered status in Cohort 3 required two negative PCRs, clearance, or symptom resolution.

The chain links TRBV5-1 to TRBJ1-1, with unresolved D. Sequenced input: PBMCs or T cells enriched from blood (not recorded which). The sequence was obtained from an older woman who had recovered from COVID-19. The CDR3 region is CASSLVGENTEAFF. The CDR3 bases are TGCGCCAGCAGCTTAGTGGGAGAGAACACTGAAGCTTTCTTT.